The 23 T cell receptor beta chains in this list originate from one sample, sequenced in a study of early T cells in non-severe SARS-CoV-2 infection. TCRdb analysed the 5' RACE reads with MiXCR anew, one entry per CDR3 protein. The table shows around 55,000 distinct CDR3 sequences, with about an eighth occurring only once. What was sequenced was whole blood. The receptors were gathered from an adult who was a healthcare worker with PCR-confirmed SARS-CoV-2 infection or an uninfected control (not recorded which).

Ten or more counts support this clonotype. J is TRBJ2-1 and V is TRBV19; 8 bases agree with TRBD1. Per germline, CDR1 LNHDA and CDR2 SQIVND (reference sequence). The V segment lost 7 bases and the J segment 7 bases; nucleotides outside the gene matches: 12. The CDR3 spans 15 residues. The chain's CDR3 is CASKHPGGLSNEQFF. CDR3 coding DNA: TGTGCCAGTAAGCATCCAGGGGGCCTATCTAATGAGCAGTTCTTC.

This clonotype has just a few counts. The rearrangement links TRBV5-1 to TRBJ2-2, with TRBD2 matching 11 bases. CDR1 and CDR2 from the germline V gene are SGHRS and YFSETQ. This CDR3 has 15 amino acids. The junction had 5 bases not matched to a gene; V was cut back by 5 bases and J by 5 bases. The CDR3 reads CASSLLAGATGELFF. The CDR3 DNA sequence: TGCGCCAGCAGTTTACTAGCGGGAGCAACCGGGGAGCTGTTTTTT.

The rearrangement uses TRBV7-2 and TRBJ2-7; D may be TRBD2 (6 bases). Germline V gives CDR1 SGHTA, CDR2 FQGNSA. CDR3 length equals 14 residues. Trimming shortened V by 2 bases and J by 2 bases, and 10 bases separated the two germline ends. The CDR3 loop is CASSLLGGAYEQYF. DNA for the CDR3: TGTGCCAGCAGCTTATTGGGGGGAGCCTACGAGCAGTACTTC.

The chain couples TRBV7-9 to TRBJ2-7; no firm D call. Trimming pared 8 bases from V and 6 bases from J, leaving 17 bases between. The germline CDR1 and CDR2 sequences are SEHNR and FQNEAQ (reference sequence). The CDR3 spans 13 residues. CDR3 DNA sequence: TGTGCCAGCTTCGCGACCGGGTCAGGCGAGCAGTACTTC. Amino acid sequence: CASFATGSGEQYF.

This clonotype came up many times. The V gene is TRBV21-1, the J gene TRBJ2-1; the table's D call of TRBD2 was not tested on the DNA. TRBV21-1 is given as a pseudogene. The length of the CDR3 is 15 residues. The chain's CDR3 is CASSPAEGCGNEQFF. The DNA for the CDR3 is TGTGCCAGCAGCCCGGCGGAGGGGTGCGGCAATGAGCAGTTCTTC.

Ten or more counts support this clonotype. The gene calls are TRBV25-1 and TRBJ1-1; D is undetermined. The CDR3 is 14 residues long. The ends were cut back, 2 bases at V and 1 base at J, with 8 bases in the middle. Germline-derived CDR1 and CDR2 are MGHDK and SYGVNS. CDR3 in DNA: TGTGCCAGCAGTGAACCTGGAACGAACACTGAAGCTTTCTTT. Translated: CASSEPGTNTEAFF.

This clonotype was picked up many times. This chain connects TRBV18 to TRBJ2-3, with 11 bases aligning to TRBD2. V lost 4 bases, J lost 0 bases, and 9 bases stayed unmatched. CDR3 size: 18 residues. From germline, CDR1 is KGHSH and CDR2 LQKENI. The CDR3 region is CASSHAGTSGGSTDTQYF. CDR3 sequence (DNA): TGTGCCAGCTCACACGCCGGGACTAGCGGAGGCAGCACAGATACGCAGTATTTT.

This clonotype was recorded many times. As DNA, the CDR3 is TGTGCCAGCTCACCACGAGTGAACTCTGGAAACACCATATATTTT. It codes for CASSPRVNSGNTIYF. The J gene is TRBJ1-3, the V gene TRBV18; D is undetermined. This CDR3 has 15 residues. Trimming took 1 base from V and 0 from J, leaving 7 bases between them. CDR1 KGHSH and CDR2 LQKENI come from the germline V gene.

This clonotype has only a few counts. The gene calls are TRBV20-1 and TRBJ1-5, with TRBD1 as a possible D gene (6 bases). V was clipped by 0 bases and J by 6 bases, with 12 bases between them. There are 14 residues in the CDR3. Germline V lookup: CDR1 DFQATT, CDR2 SNEGSKA (reference sequence). CDR3 sequence reads: CSARDPVGGQPQHF. CDR3 nucleotides: TGCAGTGCTAGAGATCCCGTAGGGGGTCAGCCCCAGCATTTT.

This clonotype was seen a handful of times. The chain uses TRBV5-1 and TRBJ2-7, with a tentative D call TRBD2 (6 bases). This CDR3 has 14 amino acids. Germline CDR1 SGHRS, CDR2 YFSETQ. The germline V and J ends were trimmed by 1 base and 2 bases, with 10 bases remaining between them. The CDR3 DNA is TGCGCCAGCAGCTTGACTAGCTACACCTACGAGCAGTACTTC. Its translation: CASSLTSYTYEQYF.

Only a few counts were recorded for this clonotype. This chain connects TRBV28 to TRBJ2-1; D unresolved. V was pared by 5 bases and J by 6 bases, with 5 bases between. The CDR3 is made up of 11 amino acids. Germline assignment: CDR1 MDHEN and CDR2 SYDVKM. This chain's CDR3 is CASSPSNEQFF. CDR3 in DNA: TGTGCCAGCAGTCCAAGCAATGAGCAGTTCTTC.

There are many counts of this clonotype. The chain has TRBV20-1 and TRBJ2-3; D is tentatively TRBD1 or TRBD2 (5 bases each). Germline-derived CDR1 and CDR2 are DFQATT and SNEGSKA (reference sequence). Trimming cost V 5 bases and J 1 base, with 13 bases left between them. The CDR3 runs 14 residues. CDR3 nucleotide sequence: TGCAGTGCTGCACGGGGCGGGCGCACAGATACGCAGTATTTT. It codes for CSAARGGRTDTQYF.

This clonotype was seen more than once but under ten times. The chain recombines TRBV28 with TRBJ2-4; no firm D call. V was trimmed by 6 bases and J by 3 bases, leaving 9 bases between them. Germline loops: CDR1 MDHEN, CDR2 SYDVKM. The CDR3 is 13 residues long. The CDR3 DNA reads as TGTGCCAGCAGCTCCCCAAACAAAAACATTCAGTACTTC. The encoded protein is CASSSPNKNIQYF.

The table lists this clonotype with a few counts. The CDR3 sequence: CASSLGQMNTEAFF. The DNA for the CDR3 is TGCGCCAGCAGCCTGGGACAGATGAACACTGAAGCTTTCTTT. The chain links TRBV5-1 to TRBJ1-1; the match to TRBD1 covers 7 bases. Unmatched junction bases numbered 3, after V lost 4 bases and J lost 0 bases. Germline CDR1 reads SGHRS; CDR2 reads YFSETQ. This CDR3 has 14 residues.

This clonotype was recorded a few times. This chain uses TRBV29-1 with TRBJ2-7, with D perhaps assigned TRBD1 or TRBD2 (6 bases each). Trimming shortened V by 4 bases and J by 6 bases, and 10 bases separated the two germline ends. Germline loops: CDR1 SQVTM, CDR2 ANQGSEA. This CDR3 has 11 residues. Here the CDR3 reads CSVGRGGEQYF. CDR3 bases: TGCAGCGTTGGCAGGGGAGGCGAGCAGTACTTC.

On this clonotype itself: A read error may account for a junction end that differs from germline. The CDR3 region is CASSRAKASSENTIYF. The CDR3 nucleotides read TGTGCCAGCAGTCGCGCCAAGGCGAGCTCTGAAAACACCATATATTTT. The V and J genes are TRBV6-2 or TRBV6-3 and TRBJ1-3; the D is unclear. CDR1 and CDR2 (germline): MNHEY, SVGEGT. The CDR3 is 16 residues long.

The chain links TRBV5-1 to TRBJ2-5, with D possibly TRBD2 on 5 matching bases. Germline loops: CDR1 SGHRS, CDR2 YFSETQ. V was clipped by 4 bases and J by 1 base, with 14 bases between them. The length of the CDR3 is 15 residues. As DNA, the CDR3 is TGCGCCAGCAGCCCCAGCGGAACCCCCCAAGAGACCCAGTACTTC. This translates into CASSPSGTPQETQYF. Full variable domain (remainder filled in from reference TRBV5-1 and TRBJ2-5): KAGVTQTPRYLIKTRGQQVTLSCSPISGHRSVSWYQQTPGQGLQFLFEYFSETQRNKGNFPGRFSGRQFSNSRSEMNVSTLELGDSALYLCASSPSGTPQETQYFGPGTRLLVL.

The rearrangement links TRBV28 to TRBJ2-7; D gene ambiguous. Germline V gene lookup returns CDR1 MDHEN and CDR2 SYDVKM. CDR3 size: 14 residues. V dropped 2 bases and J dropped 0 bases, with 8 bases sitting between them. The CDR3 loop is CASSLSQNSYEQYF. Written as DNA, the CDR3 is TGTGCCAGCAGTTTAAGCCAGAACTCCTACGAGCAGTACTTC.

The genes are TRBV27 and TRBJ2-2; no clear D. V lost 5 bases to trimming and J lost 6 bases, with 7 bases between them. This CDR3 region has 12 residues. Germline V gene lookup returns CDR1 MNHEY and CDR2 SMNVEV (reference sequence). The DNA of the CDR3 is TGTGCCAGCAGTATCCAATCCGGGGAGCTGTTTTTT. Its translation: CASSIQSGELFF.

This clonotype was counted many times. V usage is TRBV28 and J usage is TRBJ2-3; D not certain. Germline V gives CDR1 MDHEN, CDR2 SYDVKM. V was cut by 5 bases and J by 0 bases, with 12 bases left in between. This CDR3 comprises 15 residues. The CDR3 region is CASSLPGASTDTQYF. The CDR3 bases are TGTGCCAGCAGTCTCCCGGGTGCTAGCACAGATACGCAGTATTTT.

CDR3 region: CASSRDGNTEAFF. The DNA of the CDR3 is TGTGCCAGCAGCCGGGACGGGAACACTGAAGCTTTCTTT. The chain has TRBV6-4 and TRBJ1-1; a possible D gene is TRBD1 (5 bases). Trimming shortened V by 6 bases and J by 1 base, and 9 bases separated the two germline ends. CDR1 is MRHNA and CDR2 is SNTAGT in the germline V gene. This CDR3 has 13 residues.

This clonotype came up a few times. The chain has TRBV7-9 and TRBJ1-4, with D hard to call. V was clipped by 5 bases and J by 8 bases, with 27 bases between them. The CDR3 sequence is 18 residues long. The germline V gene encodes CDR1 SEHNR and CDR2 FQNEAQ (reference sequence). CDR3 nucleotide sequence: TGTGCCAGCAGCCCTGGACGGGCTGATCAAAAGAGCGGGGAAAAACTGTTTTTT. It yields the protein CASSPGRADQKSGEKLFF.

The rearrangement links TRBV18 to TRBJ1-2, with 7 bases lining up with TRBD1. V gave up 3 bases and J gave up 0 bases; unmatched junction bases: 4. CDR3 length equals 15 residues. Germline assignment: CDR1 KGHSH and CDR2 LQKENI. The CDR3 loop is CASSPQDRANYGYTF. In DNA form, the CDR3 reads TGTGCCAGCTCACCTCAAGACAGGGCTAACTATGGCTACACCTTC.